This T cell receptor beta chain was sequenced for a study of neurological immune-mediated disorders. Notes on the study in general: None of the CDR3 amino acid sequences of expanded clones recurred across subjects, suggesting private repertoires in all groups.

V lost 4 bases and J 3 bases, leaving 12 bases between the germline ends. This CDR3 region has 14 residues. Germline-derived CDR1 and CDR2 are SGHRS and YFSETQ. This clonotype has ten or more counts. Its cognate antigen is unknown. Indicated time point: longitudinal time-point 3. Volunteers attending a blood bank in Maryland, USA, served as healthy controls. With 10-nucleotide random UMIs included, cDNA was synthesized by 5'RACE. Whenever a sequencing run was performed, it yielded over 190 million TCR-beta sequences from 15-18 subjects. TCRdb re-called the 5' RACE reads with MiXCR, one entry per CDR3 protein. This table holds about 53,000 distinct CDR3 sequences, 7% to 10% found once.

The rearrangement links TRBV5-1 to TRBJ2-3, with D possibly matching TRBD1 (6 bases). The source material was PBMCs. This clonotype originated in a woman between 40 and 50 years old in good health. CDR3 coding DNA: TGCGCCAGCAGCCAGGACAGCAGGACAGATACGCAGTATTTT. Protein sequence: CASSQDSRTDTQYF.